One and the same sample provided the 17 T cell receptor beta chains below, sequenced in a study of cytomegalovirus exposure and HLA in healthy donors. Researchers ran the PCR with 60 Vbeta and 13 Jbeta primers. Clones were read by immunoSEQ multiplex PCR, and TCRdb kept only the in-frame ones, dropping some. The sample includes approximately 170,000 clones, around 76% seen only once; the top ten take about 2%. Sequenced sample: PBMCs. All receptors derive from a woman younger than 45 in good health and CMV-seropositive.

CDR3 sequence (DNA): TGTGCCATCAGTGTTGGGGGGTTAAATGAGCAGTTCTTC. This codes for CAISVGGLNEQFF. V and J are TRBV10-3 and TRBJ2-1; perhaps TRBD2 as D (6 bases). The germline gives CDR1 ENHRY, CDR2 SYGVKD. Trimming left V 4 bases short and J 7 bases short, with 11 bases between. This CDR3 is built from 13 residues.

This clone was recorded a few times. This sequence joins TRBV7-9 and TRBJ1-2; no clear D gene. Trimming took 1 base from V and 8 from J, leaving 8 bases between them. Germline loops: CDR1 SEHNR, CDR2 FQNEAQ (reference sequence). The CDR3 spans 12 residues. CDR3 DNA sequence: TGTGCCAGCAGCTTAGTACAGCACGGCTACACCTTC. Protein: CASSLVQHGYTF.

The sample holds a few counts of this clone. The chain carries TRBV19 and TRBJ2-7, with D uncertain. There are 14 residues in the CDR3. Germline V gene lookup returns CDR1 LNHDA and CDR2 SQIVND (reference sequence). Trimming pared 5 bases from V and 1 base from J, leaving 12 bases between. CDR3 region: CASSFQAGSYEQYF. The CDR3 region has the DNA TGTGCCAGTAGTTTTCAGGCAGGATCCTACGAGCAGTACTTC.

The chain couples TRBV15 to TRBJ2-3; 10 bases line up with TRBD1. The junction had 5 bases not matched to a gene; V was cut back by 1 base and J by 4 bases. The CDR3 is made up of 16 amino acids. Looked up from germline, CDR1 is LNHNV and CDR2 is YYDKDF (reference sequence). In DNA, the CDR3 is TGTGCCACCAGCAGAGGACAGGGGGCAATTGCAGATACGCAGTATTTT. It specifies CATSRGQGAIADTQYF.

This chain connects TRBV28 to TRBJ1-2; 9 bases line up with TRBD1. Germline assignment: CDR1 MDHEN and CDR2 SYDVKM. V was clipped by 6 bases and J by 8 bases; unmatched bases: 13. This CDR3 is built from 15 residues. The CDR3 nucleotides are TGTGCCAGCAGAGCTACCGGGACAGGGAATAAAGGCTACACCTTC. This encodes CASRATGTGNKGYTF.

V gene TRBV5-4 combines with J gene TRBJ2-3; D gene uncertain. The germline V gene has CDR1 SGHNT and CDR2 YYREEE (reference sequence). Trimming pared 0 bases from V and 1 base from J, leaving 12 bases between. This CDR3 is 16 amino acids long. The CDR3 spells CASSLVPGGGTDTQYF. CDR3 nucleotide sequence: TGTGCCAGCAGCTTGGTTCCCGGTGGTGGCACAGATACGCAGTATTTT.

CDR3 sequence reads: CASSSPTWEGLGYTF. The CDR3 DNA follows: TGTGCCAGCAGCTCCCCGACATGGGAGGGTTTAGGCTACACCTTC. The genes are TRBV5-8 and TRBJ1-2; D is unclear. CDR3 length equals 15 residues. With 3 bases removed from V and 8 bases from J, the gap between germline ends came to 20 bases. Per germline, CDR1 SGHTS and CDR2 YDEGEE.

DNA of the CDR3: TGTGCCTGGAGTGTAAAGAAGCCCCCGGGGGGGCCCCACAATGAGCAGTTCTTC. Translating it yields CAWSVKKPPGGPHNEQFF. This chain links TRBV30 with TRBJ2-1; 8 bases are a match to TRBD2. V was pared by 0 bases and J by 5 bases, with 15 bases of the junction left unmatched. The CDR3 extends over 18 amino acids. The germline gives CDR1 GTSNPN, CDR2 SVGIG (reference sequence).

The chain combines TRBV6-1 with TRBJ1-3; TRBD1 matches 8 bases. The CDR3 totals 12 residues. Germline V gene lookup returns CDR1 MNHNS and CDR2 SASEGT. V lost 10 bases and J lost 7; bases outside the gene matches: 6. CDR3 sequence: CATQTGVNTIYF. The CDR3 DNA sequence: TGTGCCACCCAGACAGGGGTGAACACCATATATTTT.

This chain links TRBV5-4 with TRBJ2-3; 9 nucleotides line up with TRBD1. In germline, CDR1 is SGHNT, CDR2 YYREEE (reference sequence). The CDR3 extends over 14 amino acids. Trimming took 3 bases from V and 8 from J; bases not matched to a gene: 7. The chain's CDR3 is CASSSQTGGGTQYF. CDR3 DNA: TGTGCCAGCAGCTCCCAGACAGGGGGGGGTACGCAGTATTTT.

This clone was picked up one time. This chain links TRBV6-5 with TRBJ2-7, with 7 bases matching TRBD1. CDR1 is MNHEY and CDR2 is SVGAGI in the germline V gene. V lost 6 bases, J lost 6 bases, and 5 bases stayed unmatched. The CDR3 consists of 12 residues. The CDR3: CASRQGNGEQYF. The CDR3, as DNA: TGTGCCAGCAGACAGGGGAACGGCGAGCAGTACTTC.

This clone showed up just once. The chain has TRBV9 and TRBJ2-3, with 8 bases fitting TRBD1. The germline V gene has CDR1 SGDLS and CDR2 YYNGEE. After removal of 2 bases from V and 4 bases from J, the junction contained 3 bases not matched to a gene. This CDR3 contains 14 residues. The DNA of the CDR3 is TGTGCCAGCAGCGTTAAACAGGGGGCAGATACGCAGTATTTT. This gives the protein CASSVKQGADTQYF. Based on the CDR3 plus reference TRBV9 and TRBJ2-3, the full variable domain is DSGVTQTPKHLITATGQRVTLRCSPRSGDLSVYWYQQSLDQGLQFLIQYYNGEERAKGNILERFSAQQFPDLHSELNLSSLELGDSALYFCASSVKQGADTQYFGPGTRLTVL.

CDR3 in amino acids: CASSASYGYTF. Here the CDR3 DNA reads TGTGCCAGCAGTGCCTCGTATGGCTACACCTTC. The chain couples TRBV25-1 to TRBJ1-2; no firm D call. Germline V gene sequence: CDR1 MGHDK, CDR2 SYGVNS. The V end lost 4 bases, the J end lost 5 bases, and 5 bases lay between the germline ends. The CDR3 is 11 residues long.

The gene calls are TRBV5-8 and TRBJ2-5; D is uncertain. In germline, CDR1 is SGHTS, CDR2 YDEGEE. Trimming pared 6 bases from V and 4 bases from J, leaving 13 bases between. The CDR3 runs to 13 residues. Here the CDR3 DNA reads TGTGCCAGCATTAGAGACAACGGAGAGACCCAGTACTTC. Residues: CASIRDNGETQYF.

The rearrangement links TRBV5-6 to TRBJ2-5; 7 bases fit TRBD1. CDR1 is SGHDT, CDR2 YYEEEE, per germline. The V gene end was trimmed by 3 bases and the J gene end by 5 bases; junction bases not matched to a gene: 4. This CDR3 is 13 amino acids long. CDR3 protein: CASSSTGDETQYF. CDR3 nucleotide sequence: TGTGCCAGCAGCTCTACAGGGGACGAGACCCAGTACTTC.

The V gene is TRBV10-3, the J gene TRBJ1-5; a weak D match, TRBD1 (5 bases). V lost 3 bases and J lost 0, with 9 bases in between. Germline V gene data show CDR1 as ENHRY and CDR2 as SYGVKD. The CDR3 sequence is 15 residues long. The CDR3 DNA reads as TGTGCCATCAGTGACCCGACAGCTAGCAATCAGCCCCAGCATTTT. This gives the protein CAISDPTASNQPQHF.

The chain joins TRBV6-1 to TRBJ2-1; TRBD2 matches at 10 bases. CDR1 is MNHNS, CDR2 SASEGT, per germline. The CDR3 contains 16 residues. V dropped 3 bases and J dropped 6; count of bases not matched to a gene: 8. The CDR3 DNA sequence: TGTGCCAGCAGTGACCGTCTAGCGGGAGACTTCAATGAGCAGTTCTTC. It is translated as CASSDRLAGDFNEQFF.